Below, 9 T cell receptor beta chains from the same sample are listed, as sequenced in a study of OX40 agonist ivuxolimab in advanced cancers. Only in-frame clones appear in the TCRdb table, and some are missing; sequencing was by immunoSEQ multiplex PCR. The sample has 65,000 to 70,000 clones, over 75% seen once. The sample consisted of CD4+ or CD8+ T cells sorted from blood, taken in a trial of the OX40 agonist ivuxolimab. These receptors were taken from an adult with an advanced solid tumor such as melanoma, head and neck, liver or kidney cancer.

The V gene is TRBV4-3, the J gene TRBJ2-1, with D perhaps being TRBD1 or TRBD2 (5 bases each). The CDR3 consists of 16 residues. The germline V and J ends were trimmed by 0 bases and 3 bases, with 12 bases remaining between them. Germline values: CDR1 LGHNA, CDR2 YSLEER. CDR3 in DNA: TGCGCCAGCAGCCAAGATAGTGGGACGAGCTACAATGAGCAGTTCTTC. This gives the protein CASSQDSGTSYNEQFF.

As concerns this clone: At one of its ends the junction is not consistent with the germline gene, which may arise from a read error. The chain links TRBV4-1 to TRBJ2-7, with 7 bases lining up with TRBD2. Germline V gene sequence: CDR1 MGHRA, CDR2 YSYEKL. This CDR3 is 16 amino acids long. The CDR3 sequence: CASSPWAGVSSDEQYF. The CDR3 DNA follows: TGCGCCAGCAGCCCTTGGGCGGGAGTGTCCTCCGACGAGCAGTACTTC.

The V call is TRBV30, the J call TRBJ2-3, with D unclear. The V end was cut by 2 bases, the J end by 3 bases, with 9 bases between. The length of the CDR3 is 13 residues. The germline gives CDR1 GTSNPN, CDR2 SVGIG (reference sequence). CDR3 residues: CAWSTGETDTQYF. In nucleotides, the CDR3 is TGTGCCTGGAGTACCGGCGAAACAGATACGCAGTATTTT.

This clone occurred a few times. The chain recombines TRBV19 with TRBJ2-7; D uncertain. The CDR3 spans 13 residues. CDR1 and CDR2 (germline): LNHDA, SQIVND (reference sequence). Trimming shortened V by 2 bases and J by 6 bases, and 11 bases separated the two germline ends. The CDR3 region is CASSIFHTSEQYF. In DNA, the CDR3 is TGTGCCAGTAGTATATTCCATACGTCCGAGCAGTACTTC.

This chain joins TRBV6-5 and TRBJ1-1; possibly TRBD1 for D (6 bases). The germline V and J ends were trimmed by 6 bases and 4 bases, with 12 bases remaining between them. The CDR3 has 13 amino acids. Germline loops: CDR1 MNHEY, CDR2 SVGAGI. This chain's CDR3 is CASSPSGATEAFF. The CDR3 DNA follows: TGTGCCAGCAGCCCCTCAGGGGCCACTGAAGCTTTCTTT.

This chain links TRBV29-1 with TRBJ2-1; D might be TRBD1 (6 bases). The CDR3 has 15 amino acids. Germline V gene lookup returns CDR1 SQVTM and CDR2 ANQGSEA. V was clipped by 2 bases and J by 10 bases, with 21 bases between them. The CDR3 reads CSVELLGQELGEQFF. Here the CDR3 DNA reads TGCAGCGTTGAACTGTTGGGACAAGAATTAGGCGAGCAGTTCTTC.

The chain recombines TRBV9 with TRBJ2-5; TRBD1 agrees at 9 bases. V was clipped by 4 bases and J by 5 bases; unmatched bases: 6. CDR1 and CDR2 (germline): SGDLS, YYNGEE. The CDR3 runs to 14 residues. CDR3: CASSLTGGGETQYF. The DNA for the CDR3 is TGTGCCAGCAGCTTAACAGGGGGCGGGGAGACCCAGTACTTC.

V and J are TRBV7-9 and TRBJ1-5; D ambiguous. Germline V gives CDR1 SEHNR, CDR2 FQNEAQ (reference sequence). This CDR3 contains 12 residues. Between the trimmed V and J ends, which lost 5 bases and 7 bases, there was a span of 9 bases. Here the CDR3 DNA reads TGTGCCAGCAGCCTTACGGGGCAGCCCCAGCATTTT. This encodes CASSLTGQPQHF.

CDR3 in amino acids: CASSPRSYNEQFF. As DNA, the CDR3 is TGTGCCAGCTCCCCTCGGTCTTACAATGAGCAGTTCTTC. V is TRBV7-6 and J is TRBJ2-1; D is ambiguous. This CDR3 comprises 13 residues. Per the germline V gene, CDR1 is SGHVS and CDR2 is FNYEAQ. Trimming stripped 8 bases from V and 4 bases from J, with 12 bases between.